This entry features one T cell receptor beta chain sequence. It has no known antigen specificity. No much larger clone is present one base from it, and per-base qualities are unavailable. The sample belongs to a study of beta chain features in type 1 diabetes (dated by TCRdb to 2017 to 2018). About the full investigation: Patients and healthy donors did not differ in mean age, gender distribution, total cell number or subset yield. Across all samples, roughly 110,000,000 sorted cells were examined, and cell number per subset correlated strongly with RNA yield. In the study, TCRB repertoires of sorted circulating CD4+ T cell subsets from recently diagnosed type 1 diabetes patients were compared with those of matched healthy donors. Regulatory and stem cell-like memory subsets were isolated from only 8 patients and about eight healthy donors, whereas naive and central memory subsets came from all 30 or so donors. General findings and caveats noted by the study authors: Patients with type 1 diabetes made fewer insertions and deleted more nucleotides at VDJ recombination sites, implying thymic rearrangement abnormalities. HLA sub-analyses involved small numbers of individuals, so any influence of HLA type on TCRB rearrangement remained unresolved. Naive, central memory and regulatory TCRB repertoires appeared more similar among patients than among healthy donors. Because cDNA rather than genomic DNA was sequenced, highly expressing activated cells could have been over-represented, although no difference in activation and CD3 levels was found between groups. In all four CD4+ subsets, TCRB CDR3 length was moderately but significantly shorter in type 1 diabetes patients. Shorter templates might have been favored by PCR, but patient and control samples were amplified and corrected together, so both groups would have been affected equally by any skew.

The High Capacity cDNA Reverse Transcription Kit was used to reverse transcribe all of the isolated RNA, meaning that expressed TCRB transcripts were what got sequenced. Naive, central memory and regulatory T cell samples underwent deep immunoSEQ sequencing, averaging roughly 3.3 million total reads per sample. Sorted cells were lysed in RLT buffer, and RNA was extracted using DNase-treated RNeasy Micro or Mini kits according to cell number. Each cell subset was processed on its own to prevent cross-contamination, while patient and healthy donor samples were processed together. Using the immunoSEQ multiplex PCR, TCRB sequences were amplified from cDNA into 87-bp fragments spanning the CDR3 region. Amplicons were sequenced on the Illumina HiSeq platform. For the original study's pipeline: PCR bias was corrected computationally using synthetic template baselines, and reads within Hamming distance 2 were collapsed, with unmergeable singletons discarded. Reads were aligned against IMGT so that V, D and J genes, CDR3 length and insertions or deletions at six rearrangement sites could be assigned. Within each subset, clonotype counts were normalized to the number of sorted cells before true diversity and Gini coefficients were calculated with the tcR R package. The overlap coefficient, calculated on TCRB nucleotide sequences, was used to quantify repertoire sharing. Out-of-frame TCRB sequences from naive cells were analyzed as a proxy for the pre-selection repertoire. TCRdb limited this immuneACCESS table to in-frame rearrangements with V and J called. A share of clones is missing; checked studies link under half to unresolved V genes, and the rest is unexplained. V, J and clone size are taken as reported in that table, and D and trimming were inferred from the DNA itself. Present in this sample are a few hundred thousand clones, less than 15% of which were seen just once. The top ten constitute approximately 0.019% of the sample.

Each donor gave one peripheral blood draw, approximately 100 mL on average, collected into heparinised tubes. A BD FACSAria II and a panel including CD45RO, CCR7, CD25, CD127, CD95 and CD27 were used to sort naive, central memory, regulatory and stem cell-like memory CD4+ T cells. Every sorted population had a purity above 98%. PBMCs were isolated immediately by Lymphoprep density gradient centrifugation and stained directly without culture. To minimize batch effects, samples were stained and sorted in pairs, one healthy donor with one patient per experiment. This clonotype originated in a woman under 30 in good health. Sequencing was done on a sample of naive CD4+ T cells from blood. The meaning of the sample's cell subset or site label: true naive CD4+ T cells.

The bases read TGTGCCAGCAGCTTAGGGCGGATCAGCACAGATACGCAGTATTTT. It codes for CASSLGRISTDTQYF. Recombination linked TRBV11-2 to TRBJ2-3; no D segment can be confidently identified. V lost 1 base and J lost 0 bases; the stretch between them is 8 bases long. From cysteine to phenylalanine, the CDR3 is 15 amino acids long. Only CDR3 DNA is held: 45 bases, read in frame from base 1. Looking up the germline V gene yields CDR1 SGHAT and CDR2 FQNNGV. The CDR3, completed at both ends by the reference TRBV11-2 and TRBJ2-3 genes, gives the full variable domain EAGVAQSPRYKIIEKRQSVAFWCNPISGHATLYWYQQILGQGPKLLIQFQNNGVVDDSQLPKDRFSAERLKGVDSTLKIQPAKLEDSAVYLCASSLGRISTDTQYFGPGTRLTVL.